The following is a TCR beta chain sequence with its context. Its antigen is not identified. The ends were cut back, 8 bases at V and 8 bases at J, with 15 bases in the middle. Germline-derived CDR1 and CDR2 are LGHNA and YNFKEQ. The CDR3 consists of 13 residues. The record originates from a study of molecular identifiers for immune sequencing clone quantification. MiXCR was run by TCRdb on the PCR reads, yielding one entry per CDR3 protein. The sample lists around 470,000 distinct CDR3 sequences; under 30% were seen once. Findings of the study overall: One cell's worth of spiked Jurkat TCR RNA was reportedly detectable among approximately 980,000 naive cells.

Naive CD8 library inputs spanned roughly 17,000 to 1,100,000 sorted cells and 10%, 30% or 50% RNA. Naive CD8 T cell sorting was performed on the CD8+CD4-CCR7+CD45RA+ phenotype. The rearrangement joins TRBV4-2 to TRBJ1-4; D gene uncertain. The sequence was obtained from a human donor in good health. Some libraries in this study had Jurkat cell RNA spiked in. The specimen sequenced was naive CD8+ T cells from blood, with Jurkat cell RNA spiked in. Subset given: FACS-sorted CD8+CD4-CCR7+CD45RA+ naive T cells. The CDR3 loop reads CASLQTPEEKLFF. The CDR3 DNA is TGTGCCAGCTTACAGACCCCCGAAGAAAAACTGTTTTTT.